This T cell receptor (beta chain) was documented in a study of cytomegalovirus exposure and HLA in healthy donors. Whole-study results and caveats: Common viral pathogens were later found to be apparently linked to several of the most significant clusters. Most TCR beta V segments were productive about 90% or about 30% of the time in an earlier analysis. Some V segments (TRBV6-2 and TRBV6-3 among them) were excluded as indistinguishable.

It was with 60 Vbeta and 13 Jbeta primers that the PCR ran. Repertoires were generated with immunoSEQ multiplex PCR, while TCRdb's copy carries only in-frame clones and drops some. The sample records approximately 160,000 clones, more than 60% being singletons. There were likely unrecorded immune exposures, though donors were nominally healthy when sampled. Only a few counts were recorded for this clone. No antigen is known for it. The CDR3 totals 16 residues. V was clipped by 1 base and J by 4 bases, with 17 bases between them. Germline CDR1 is MGHRA and CDR2 is YSYEKL. The sequence derives from a male donor in good health and CMV-seronegative. The sequencing sample was made of PBMCs. The V call is TRBV4-1, the J call TRBJ2-7; possible D gene TRBD1, 5 bases. The CDR3 DNA follows: TGCGCCAGCAGCCAAGCGTGGGGTCAGGGCCAGTACGAGCAGTACTTC. Translating it yields CASSQAWGQGQYEQYF.